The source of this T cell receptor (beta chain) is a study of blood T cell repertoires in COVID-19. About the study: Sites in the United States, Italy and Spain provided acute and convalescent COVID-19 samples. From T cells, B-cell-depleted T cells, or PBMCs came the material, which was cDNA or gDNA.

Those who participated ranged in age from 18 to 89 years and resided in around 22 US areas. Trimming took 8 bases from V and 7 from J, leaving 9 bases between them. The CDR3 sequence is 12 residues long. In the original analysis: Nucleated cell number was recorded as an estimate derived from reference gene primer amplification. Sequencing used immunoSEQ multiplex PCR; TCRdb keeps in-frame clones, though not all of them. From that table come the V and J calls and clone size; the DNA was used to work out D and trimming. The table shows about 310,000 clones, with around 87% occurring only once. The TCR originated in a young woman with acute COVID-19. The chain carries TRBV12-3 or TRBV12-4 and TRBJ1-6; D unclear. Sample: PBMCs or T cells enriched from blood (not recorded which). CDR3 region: CASRVMNSPLHF. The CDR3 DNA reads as TGTGCCAGCCGGGTTATGAATTCACCCCTCCACTTT.